These 5 T cell receptor beta chains were all obtained from the same sample, sequenced in a study of regulatory and conventional T cells in RAG deficiency. The repertoire was sequenced with immunoSEQ multiplex PCR; TCRdb's copy has only in-frame clones and lacks some. The table lists tens of thousands of clones, more than 80% of them singletons. The data were also submitted as part of a second study, on regulatory T cells. Per that study: Primers: 52 TRBV forward and 13 TRBJ reverse.

Specimen: CD8+ T cells sorted from blood. The receptor source for this set is a human donor in good health.

The chain carries TRBV27 and TRBJ2-1, with D unresolved. CDR1 MNHEY and CDR2 SMNVEV come from the germline V gene (reference sequence). This CDR3 region has 15 residues. V lost 3 bases and J lost 0, with 9 bases in between. Here the CDR3 reads CASSFSGSSYNEQFF. The CDR3 DNA reads as TGTGCCAGCAGTTTTAGTGGTAGCTCCTACAATGAGCAGTTCTTC.

This clone was seen just once. V is TRBV10-3 and J is TRBJ2-5, with 9 bases aligning to TRBD1. Germline V gives CDR1 ENHRY, CDR2 SYGVKD. After removal of 4 bases from V and 3 bases from J, the junction contained 0 bases not matched to a gene. The CDR3 is 13 amino acids. The CDR3 DNA follows: TGTGCCATCAGTGGGACAGGGGAAGAGACCCAGTACTTC. Residues: CAISGTGEETQYF.

This clone was counted once. This sequence joins TRBV15 and TRBJ2-6; unclear D gene. The CDR3 is 15 amino acids. Between the trimmed V and J ends, which lost 2 bases and 1 base, there was a span of 6 bases. The germline CDR1 and CDR2 sequences are LNHNV and YYDKDF (reference sequence). The CDR3 spells CATSRRSSGANVLTF. CDR3 coding DNA: TGTGCCACCAGCAGAAGGAGTTCTGGGGCCAACGTCCTGACTTTC.

The chain carries TRBV6-5 and TRBJ1-1; D unclear. In germline, CDR1 is MNHEY, CDR2 SVGAGI. The CDR3 runs to 13 residues. V lost 5 bases to trimming and J lost 0 bases, with 7 bases between them. The CDR3 here is CASSEKMNTEAFF. CDR3 nucleotides: TGTGCCAGCAGTGAAAAGATGAACACTGAAGCTTTCTTT.

This clone is a singleton in its sample. This rearrangement joins TRBV4-1 to TRBJ2-2; D gene unclear. The germline V gene encodes CDR1 MGHRA and CDR2 YSYEKL. The V and J ends lost 4 bases and 5 bases respectively, with 5 bases between them. The CDR3 sequence is 12 residues long. CDR3 residues: CASSRGTGELFF. The CDR3 DNA reads TGCGCCAGCAGCCGAGGAACCGGGGAGCTGTTTTTT.